This TCR beta chain comes out of a study of blood T cell repertoires in COVID-19. Study-level information: The origin of the acute and convalescent COVID-19 samples was the United States, Italy and Spain. T cells, B-cell-depleted T cells, or PBMCs provided the cDNA or gDNA that served as material.

Assignment of participants to cohorts was predicated upon participant-reported clinical history. Authors' analysis steps: Researchers report that nucleated cell counts were estimated from reference gene primer amplification. Some clones are missing from TCRdb's copy, which holds only in-frame ones; the method was immunoSEQ multiplex PCR. V, J and clone size are taken as reported in that table, and D and trimming were inferred from the DNA itself. The sample holds just over 300,000 clones, around 90% seen once. The CDR3 extends over 17 amino acids. Germline V gene sequence: CDR1 SGHTA, CDR2 FQGTGA. Trimming took off 5 bases at V and 7 bases at J, with 24 bases between the two ends.

This rearrangement joins TRBV7-3 to TRBJ2-1, with D possibly matching TRBD2 (6 bases). Input material: PBMCs or T cells enriched from blood (not recorded which). The TCR sequence derives from a woman in her late teens or twenties with acute COVID-19. The CDR3 nucleotides read TGTGCCAGCAGCAACAACCTGGAGGGAGGTCCTGGGAATGAGCAGTTCTTC. Translated, it gives CASSNNLEGGPGNEQFF.